This TCR beta chain is drawn from a study of OX40 agonist ivuxolimab in advanced cancers. Broader study findings: Dosing at 0.1 to 3.0 mg/kg was accompanied by clonal expansion of CD4+ and CD8+ blood T cells by week 6. What antigens the expanded peripheral T cells recognized was never established.

TCRdb keeps only in-frame clones here, not all; method: immunoSEQ multiplex PCR. Altogether about 50,000 clones are present, approximately 86% being singletons, with the ten largest covering over 1.5%. Worth noting for this clone: Antigen specificity is unknown.

The CDR3 is 16 residues long. Germline CDR1 reads SQVTM; CDR2 reads ANQGSEA. V was clipped by 2 bases and J by 2 bases, with 17 bases between them. The specimen comprised CD4+ or CD8+ T cells sorted from blood, sampled in a trial of the OX40 agonist ivuxolimab. The gene calls are TRBV29-1 and TRBJ2-3; no reliable D call. The clonotype comes from an adult with an advanced solid tumor such as melanoma, head and neck, liver or kidney cancer. CDR3 sequence: CSVETGVLLFTDTQYF. In DNA form, the CDR3 reads TGCAGCGTTGAAACCGGAGTACTACTGTTCACAGATACGCAGTATTTT.